This is a list of T cell receptor beta chains from one sample in a study of T cells expressing NK-cell markers. TCRdb re-called the 5' RACE reads and shows each CDR3 protein once, DNA omitted. Reported are over 250,000 distinct CDR3 sequences; the ten largest clones contain about 4%. Sequencing was carried out using blood T cells: a sorted CD56 or NKG2C T cell subset, CD4+ or CD8+ T cells, or bulk PBMC T cells (not recorded which). The receptors here all came from a woman aged 18-69 years in good health. The CDR3 runs from the conserved cysteine through the conserved F or W.

v_call	j_call	cdr3_aa
TRBV6-1	TRBJ2-1	CASRSLAAAPYNEQFF
TRBV2	TRBJ2-1	CASSEGVGNEQFF
TRBV12-3/TRBV12-4	TRBJ2-3	CASSLVIGAVQYF
TRBV20-1	TRBJ1-6	CSASKGVARENSPLHF
TRBV7-7	TRBJ2-2	CASNRGNTGELFF
TRBV6-2/TRBV6-3	TRBJ2-5	CASSYSTGRGETQYF
TRBV11-1	TRBJ1-2	CASSPTVDRGGSNYGYTF
TRBV20-1	TRBJ1-5	CSAALGGSNQPQHF
TRBV20-1	TRBJ2-5	CSATQGLAGGETQYF
TRBV5-5	TRBJ2-5	CASSFTSGGKETQYF
TRBV2	TRBJ2-7	CASGFRDAGLRTYEQYF
TRBV4-3	TRBJ2-2	CASGQGPNTGELFF
TRBV7-2	TRBJ2-3	CASSSRADTQYF
TRBV4-3	TRBJ2-2	CASSQDSAGIYGELFF
TRBV6-1	TRBJ2-5	CASCGASGQETQYF
TRBV27	TRBJ1-6	CASRPLTPLQGARSPLHF
TRBV20-1	TRBJ2-3	CSQGAGGQDTQYF
TRBV10-1	TRBJ2-1	CASSGLAAYNEQFF
TRBV27	TRBJ2-1	CASSQTVRDPPSYNEQFF
TRBV12-3/TRBV12-4	TRBJ2-7	CASGTPVSYEQYF
TRBV11-2	TRBJ2-1	CASSWGKPTEQFF
TRBV4-2	TRBJ2-5	CASSQAGTGGRETQYF
TRBV20-1	TRBJ2-3	CSARWGLVSPDTQYF
TRBV5-1	TRBJ1-1	CASSLAGGEINTEAFF
TRBV6-5	TRBJ2-3	CATGPDPHTQYF
TRBV10-3	TRBJ2-5	CAISVSGGSETQYF
TRBV18	TRBJ2-7	CASSPGLADYEQYF
TRBV5-1	TRBJ2-5	CASTGQKETQYF